The 7 T cell receptor beta chains presented below share a single source sample, sequenced in a study of tumor and adjacent non-tumor tissue in lung cancer. The template was RNA from unsorted bulk tissue. A modified ARM-PCR protocol with three rounds of nested PCR amplified TCRbeta. TCRdb re-called the multiplex PCR reads with MiXCR, one entry per CDR3 protein. The table has 120,000 or so distinct CDR3 sequences, approximately 84% seen once. The sample comprised lung tumor tissue. The receptor source for this set is a man between 65 and 79 years old with non-small cell lung cancer.

This clonotype appeared a single time. The chain employs TRBV10-3 and TRBJ2-1; TRBD2 matches 7 bases. The CDR3 has 20 amino acids. V lost 6 bases and J lost 4; bases outside the gene matches: 24. Germline lookup yields CDR1 ENHRY and CDR2 SYGVKD. The CDR3 nucleotides are TGTGCCATCAGACAAGGAAGAGGGCCGGGGGAGGGCAGCTCATACAATGAGCAGTTCTTC. Residues: CAIRQGRGPGEGSSYNEQFF.

In its sample, this clonotype was seen many times. As DNA, the CDR3 is TGCGCCAGCAGGACAGAGACGAACACTGAAGCTTTCTTT. This encodes CASRTETNTEAFF. The chain links TRBV5-1 to TRBJ1-1, with D maybe TRBD1 (5 bases). CDR1 and CDR2 (germline): SGHRS, YFSETQ. The CDR3 covers 13 residues. With 5 bases removed from V and 1 base from J, the gap between germline ends came to 9 bases.

The chain is built from TRBV6-1 and TRBJ2-1; maybe TRBD2 (7 bases). Per germline, CDR1 MNHNS and CDR2 SASEGT. There are 14 residues in the CDR3. Trimming pared 7 bases from V and 7 bases from J, leaving 17 bases between. CDR3 sequence: CASIRGGGVNEQFF. The CDR3 nucleotides are TGTGCCAGCATCCGGGGAGGGGGAGTGAATGAGCAGTTCTTC.

This chain joins TRBV19 and TRBJ2-7; 8 nucleotides agree with TRBD1. Per germline, CDR1 LNHDA and CDR2 SQIVND (reference sequence). Germline trimming cut 6 bases from V and 3 bases from J; bases unmatched to any gene: 7. The CDR3 extends over 14 amino acids. The chain's CDR3 is CASSRTGTLYEQYF. For the CDR3, the DNA is TGTGCCAGTAGCCGGACAGGGACTCTCTACGAGCAGTACTTC.

Remarks on this clonotype: A much more abundant neighbour one base away suggests this may be a read error. The chain employs TRBV28 and TRBJ2-7, with D possibly matching TRBD2 (5 bases). Trimming took 2 bases from V and 3 from J, leaving 11 bases between them. This CDR3 spans 14 amino acids. CDR1 and CDR2 from the germline V gene are MDHEN and SYDVKM. The chain's CDR3 is CASSLLVGSYEQYF. In DNA form, the CDR3 reads TGTGCCAGCAGTTTACTGGTTGGGAGCTACGAGCAGTACTTC.

Of note for this clonotype: This likely comes from a read error, as the CDR3 has no conserved phenylalanine or tryptophan at its end. This chain links TRBV12-5 with TRBJ1-1; D possibly corresponds to TRBD1 (5 bases). The germline V gene encodes CDR1 LGHNT and CDR2 FRNRAP. The CDR3 is 14 residues long. CDR3 sequence (DNA): TGTGCTAGTCGTTTGGGGGTGGTGTACACTGAAGCTTTCATT. Protein product: CASRLGVVYTEAFI.

Points on this clonotype: At one of its ends the junction is not consistent with the germline gene, which may arise from a read error. This rearrangement joins TRBV10-3 to TRBJ2-6; D might be TRBD1 (5 bases). CDR3 size: 16 residues. CDR1 and CDR2 from the germline V gene are ENHRY and SYGVKD. The CDR3 protein is CASSEVSVSGANVLTF. For the CDR3, the DNA is TGTGCCAGCAGTGAGGTTTCCGTCTCTGGGGCCAACGTCCTTACTTTC.